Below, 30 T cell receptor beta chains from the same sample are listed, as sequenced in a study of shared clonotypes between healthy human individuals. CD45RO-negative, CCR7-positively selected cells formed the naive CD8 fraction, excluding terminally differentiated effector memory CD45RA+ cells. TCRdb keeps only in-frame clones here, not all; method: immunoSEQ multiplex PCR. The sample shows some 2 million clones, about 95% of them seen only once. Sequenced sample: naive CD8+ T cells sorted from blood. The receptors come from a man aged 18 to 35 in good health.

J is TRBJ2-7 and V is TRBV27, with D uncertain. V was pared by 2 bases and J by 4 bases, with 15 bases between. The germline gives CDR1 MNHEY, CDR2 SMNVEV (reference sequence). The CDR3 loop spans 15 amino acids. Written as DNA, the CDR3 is TGTGCCAGCAGTTTACGGGCCTCCAAAGGTTACGAGCAGTACTTC. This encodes CASSLRASKGYEQYF.

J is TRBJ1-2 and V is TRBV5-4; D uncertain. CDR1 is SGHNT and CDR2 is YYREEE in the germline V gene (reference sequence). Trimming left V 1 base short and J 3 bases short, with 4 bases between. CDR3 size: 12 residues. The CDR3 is CASSLTDYGYTF. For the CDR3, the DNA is TGTGCCAGCAGCTTGACAGACTATGGCTACACCTTC.

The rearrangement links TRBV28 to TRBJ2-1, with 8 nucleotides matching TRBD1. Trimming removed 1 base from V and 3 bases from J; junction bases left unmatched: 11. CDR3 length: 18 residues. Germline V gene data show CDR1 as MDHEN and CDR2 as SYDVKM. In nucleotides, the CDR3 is TGTGCCAGCAGTTTATTCGGAGTTGCGGGACAGGACTACAATGAGCAGTTCTTC. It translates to CASSLFGVAGQDYNEQFF.

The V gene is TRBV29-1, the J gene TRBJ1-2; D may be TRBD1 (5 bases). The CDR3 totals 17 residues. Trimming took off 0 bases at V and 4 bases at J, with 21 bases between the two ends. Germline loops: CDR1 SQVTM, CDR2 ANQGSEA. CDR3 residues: CSVEDLGLGRGAYGYTF. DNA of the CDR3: TGCAGCGTTGAAGATTTGGGGCTAGGACGGGGAGCCTATGGCTACACCTTC.

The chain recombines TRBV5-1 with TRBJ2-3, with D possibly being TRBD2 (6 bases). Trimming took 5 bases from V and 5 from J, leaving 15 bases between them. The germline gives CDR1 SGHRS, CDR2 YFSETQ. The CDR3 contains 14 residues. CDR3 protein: CASRTSGELDTQYF. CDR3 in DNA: TGCGCCAGCAGGACTAGTGGCGAGTTAGATACGCAGTATTTT.

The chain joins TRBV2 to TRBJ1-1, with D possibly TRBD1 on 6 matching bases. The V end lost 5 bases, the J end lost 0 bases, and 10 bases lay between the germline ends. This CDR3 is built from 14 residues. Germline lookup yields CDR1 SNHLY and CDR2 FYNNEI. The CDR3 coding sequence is TGTGCCAGCAGTTCGGGACACCTGAACACTGAAGCTTTCTTT. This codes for CASSSGHLNTEAFF.

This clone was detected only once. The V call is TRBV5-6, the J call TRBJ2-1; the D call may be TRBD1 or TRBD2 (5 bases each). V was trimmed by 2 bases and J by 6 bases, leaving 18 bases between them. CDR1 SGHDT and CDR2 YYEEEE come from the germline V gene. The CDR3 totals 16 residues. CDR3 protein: CASSFTGTTNLNEQFF. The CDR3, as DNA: TGTGCCAGCAGCTTTACCGGGACGACCAACCTCAATGAGCAGTTCTTC. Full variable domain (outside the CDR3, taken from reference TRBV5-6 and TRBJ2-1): DAGVTQSPTHLIKTRGQQVTLRCSPKSGHDTVSWYQQALGQGPQFIFQYYEEEERQRGNFPDRFSGHQFPNYSSELNVNALLLGDSALYLCASSFTGTTNLNEQFFGPGTRLTVL.

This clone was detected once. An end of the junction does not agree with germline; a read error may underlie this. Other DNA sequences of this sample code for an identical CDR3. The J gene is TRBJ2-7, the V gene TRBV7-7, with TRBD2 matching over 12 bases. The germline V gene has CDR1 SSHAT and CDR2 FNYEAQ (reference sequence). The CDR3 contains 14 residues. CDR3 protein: CASSPGTSGYEQYF. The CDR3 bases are TGTGCTAGCAGCCCCGGGACTAGCGGGTACGAGCAGTACTTC.

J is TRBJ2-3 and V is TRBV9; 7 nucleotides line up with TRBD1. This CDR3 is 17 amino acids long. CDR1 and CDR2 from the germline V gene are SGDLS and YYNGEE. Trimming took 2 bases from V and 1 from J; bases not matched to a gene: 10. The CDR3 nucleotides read TGTGCCAGCAGCGTCCGGGACAGCGGACGGGGCACAGATACGCAGTATTTT. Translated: CASSVRDSGRGTDTQYF.

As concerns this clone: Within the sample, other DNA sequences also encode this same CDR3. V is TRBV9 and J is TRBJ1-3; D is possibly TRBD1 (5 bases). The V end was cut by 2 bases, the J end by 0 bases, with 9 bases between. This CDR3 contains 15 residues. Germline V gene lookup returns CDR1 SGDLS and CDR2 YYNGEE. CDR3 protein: CASSVGGSSGNTIYF. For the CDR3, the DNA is TGTGCCAGCAGCGTCGGGGGTAGCTCTGGAAACACCATATATTTT.

The CDR3 spells CASSPTGEGPVDEQYF. CDR3 DNA: TGCGCCAGCAGCCCCACGGGGGAGGGGCCTGTGGACGAGCAGTACTTC. The chain joins TRBV4-1 to TRBJ2-7; TRBD2 matches 7 bases. J gave up 5 bases and V 4 bases, and 14 bases lay outside the gene matches. The germline gives CDR1 MGHRA, CDR2 YSYEKL. The CDR3 extends over 16 amino acids.

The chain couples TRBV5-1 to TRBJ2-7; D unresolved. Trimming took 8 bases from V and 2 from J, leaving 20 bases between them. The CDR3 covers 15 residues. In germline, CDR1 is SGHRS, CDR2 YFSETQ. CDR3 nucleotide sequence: TGCGCCAGGGGCTTGATGTACAATCCGACCTACGAGCAGTACTTC. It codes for CARGLMYNPTYEQYF.

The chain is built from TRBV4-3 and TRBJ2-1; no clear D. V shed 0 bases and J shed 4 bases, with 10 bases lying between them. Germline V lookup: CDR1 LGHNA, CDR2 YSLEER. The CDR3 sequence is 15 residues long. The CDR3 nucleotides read TGCGCCAGCAGCCAAGATCCTACTAATTACAATGAGCAGTTCTTC. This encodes CASSQDPTNYNEQFF.

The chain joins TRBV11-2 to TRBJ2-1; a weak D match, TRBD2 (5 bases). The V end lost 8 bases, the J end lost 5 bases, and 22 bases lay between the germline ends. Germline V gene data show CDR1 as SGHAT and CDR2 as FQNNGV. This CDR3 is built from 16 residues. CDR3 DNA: TGTGCCAGCCGCAACTGGGAAATAGCGAGCAACAATGAGCAGTTCTTC. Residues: CASRNWEIASNNEQFF.

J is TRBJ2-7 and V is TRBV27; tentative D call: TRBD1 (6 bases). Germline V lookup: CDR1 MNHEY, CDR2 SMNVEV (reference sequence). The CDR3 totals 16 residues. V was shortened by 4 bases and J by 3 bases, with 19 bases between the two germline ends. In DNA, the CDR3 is TGTGCCAGCAGTTCATCCCCCCGGGACATAGACTACGAGCAGTACTTC. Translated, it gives CASSSSPRDIDYEQYF.

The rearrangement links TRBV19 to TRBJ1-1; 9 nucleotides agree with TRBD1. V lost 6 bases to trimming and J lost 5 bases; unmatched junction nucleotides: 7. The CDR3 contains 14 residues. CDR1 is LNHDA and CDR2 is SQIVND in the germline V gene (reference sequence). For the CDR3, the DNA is TGTGCCAGTAGGGATCCGGGACAGGGTACTGAAGCTTTCTTT. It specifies CASRDPGQGTEAFF.

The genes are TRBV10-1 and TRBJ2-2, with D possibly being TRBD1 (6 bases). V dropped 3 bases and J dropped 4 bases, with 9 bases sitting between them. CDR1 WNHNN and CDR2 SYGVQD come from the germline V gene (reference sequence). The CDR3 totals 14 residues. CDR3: CASSDHRATGELFF. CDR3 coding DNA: TGCGCCAGCAGTGATCACAGGGCCACCGGGGAGCTGTTTTTT.

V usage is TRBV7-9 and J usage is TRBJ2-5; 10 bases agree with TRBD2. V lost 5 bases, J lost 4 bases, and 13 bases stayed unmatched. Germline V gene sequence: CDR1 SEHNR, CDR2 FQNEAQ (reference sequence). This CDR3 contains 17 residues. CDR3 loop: CASSPAQDSGRRETQYF. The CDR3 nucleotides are TGTGCCAGCAGCCCGGCGCAGGATAGCGGGAGGAGAGAGACCCAGTACTTC.

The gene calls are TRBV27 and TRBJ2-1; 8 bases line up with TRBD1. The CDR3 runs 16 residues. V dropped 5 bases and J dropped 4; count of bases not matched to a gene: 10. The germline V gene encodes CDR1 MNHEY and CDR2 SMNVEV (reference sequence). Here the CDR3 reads CASSPRTGTGYNEQFF. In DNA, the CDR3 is TGTGCCAGCAGTCCCCGGACCGGGACAGGTTACAATGAGCAGTTCTTC.

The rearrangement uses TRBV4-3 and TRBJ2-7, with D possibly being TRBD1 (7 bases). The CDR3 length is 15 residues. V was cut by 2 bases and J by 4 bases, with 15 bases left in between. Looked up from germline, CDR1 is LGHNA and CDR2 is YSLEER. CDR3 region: CASSQYRQGGYEQYF. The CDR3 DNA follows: TGCGCCAGCAGCCAATATAGGCAGGGGGGATACGAGCAGTACTTC.

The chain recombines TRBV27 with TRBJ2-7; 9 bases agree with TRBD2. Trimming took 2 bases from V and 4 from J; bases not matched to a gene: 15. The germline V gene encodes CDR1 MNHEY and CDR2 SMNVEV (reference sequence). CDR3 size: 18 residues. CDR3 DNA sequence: TGTGCCAGCAGTTTAACGGGACTAGCCGGGGATGCGGCGTACGAGCAGTACTTC. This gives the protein CASSLTGLAGDAAYEQYF.

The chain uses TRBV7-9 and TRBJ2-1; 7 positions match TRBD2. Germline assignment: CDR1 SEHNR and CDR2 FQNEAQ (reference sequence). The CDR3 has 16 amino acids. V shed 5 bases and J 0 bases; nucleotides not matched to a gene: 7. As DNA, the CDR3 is TGTGCCAGCAGCGTTAGCGGGTTTAGCTCCTACAATGAGCAGTTCTTC. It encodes CASSVSGFSSYNEQFF.

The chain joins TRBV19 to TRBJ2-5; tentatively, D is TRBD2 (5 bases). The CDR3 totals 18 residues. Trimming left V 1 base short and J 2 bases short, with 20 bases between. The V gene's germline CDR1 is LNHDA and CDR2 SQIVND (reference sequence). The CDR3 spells CASSIAGKGGILQETQYF. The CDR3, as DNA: TGTGCCAGTAGTATAGCGGGGAAAGGCGGAATCCTACAAGAGACCCAGTACTTC.

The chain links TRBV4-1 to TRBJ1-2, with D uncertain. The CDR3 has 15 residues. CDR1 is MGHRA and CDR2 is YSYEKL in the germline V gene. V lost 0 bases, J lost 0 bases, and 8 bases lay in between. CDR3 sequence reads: CASSQEASPNYGYTF. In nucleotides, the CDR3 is TGCGCCAGCAGCCAAGAAGCCAGCCCTAACTATGGCTACACCTTC.

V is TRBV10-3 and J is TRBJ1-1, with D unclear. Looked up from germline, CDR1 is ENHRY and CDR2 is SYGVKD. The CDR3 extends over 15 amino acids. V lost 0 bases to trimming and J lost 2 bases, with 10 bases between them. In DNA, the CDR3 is TGTGCCATCAGTGAGTCGCCTGGGGATAACACTGAAGCTTTCTTT. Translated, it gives CAISESPGDNTEAFF.

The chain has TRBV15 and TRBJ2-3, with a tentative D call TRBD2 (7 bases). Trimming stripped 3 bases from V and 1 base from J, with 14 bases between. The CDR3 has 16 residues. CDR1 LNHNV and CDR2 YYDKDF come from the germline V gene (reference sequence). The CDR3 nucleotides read TGTGCCACCAGCAGGGCCGCGGGGGCACGCACAGATACGCAGTATTTT. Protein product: CATSRAAGARTDTQYF.

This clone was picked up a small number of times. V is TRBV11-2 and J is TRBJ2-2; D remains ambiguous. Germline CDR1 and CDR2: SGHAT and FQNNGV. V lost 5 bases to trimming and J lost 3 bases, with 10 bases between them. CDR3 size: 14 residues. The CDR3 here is CASSHGPYTGELFF. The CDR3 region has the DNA TGTGCCAGCAGCCATGGACCGTACACCGGGGAGCTGTTTTTT.

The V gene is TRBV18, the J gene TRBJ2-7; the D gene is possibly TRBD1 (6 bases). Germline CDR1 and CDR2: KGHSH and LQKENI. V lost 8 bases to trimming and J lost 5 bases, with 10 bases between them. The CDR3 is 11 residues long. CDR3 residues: CASTQGDEQYF. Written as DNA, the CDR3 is TGTGCCAGCACACAGGGTGACGAGCAGTACTTC. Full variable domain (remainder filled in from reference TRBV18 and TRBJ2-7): NAGVMQNPRHLVRRRGQEARLRCSPMKGHSHVYWYRQLPEEGLKFMVYLQKENIIDESGMPKERFSAEFPKEGPSILRIQQVVRGDSAAYFCASTQGDEQYFGPGTRLTVT.

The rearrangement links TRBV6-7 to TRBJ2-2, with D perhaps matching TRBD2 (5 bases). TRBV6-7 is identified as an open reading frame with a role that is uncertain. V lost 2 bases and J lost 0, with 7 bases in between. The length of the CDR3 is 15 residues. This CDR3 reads CASSYPDSNTGELFF. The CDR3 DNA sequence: TGTGCCAGCAGTTACCCGGACTCGAACACCGGGGAGCTGTTTTTT.

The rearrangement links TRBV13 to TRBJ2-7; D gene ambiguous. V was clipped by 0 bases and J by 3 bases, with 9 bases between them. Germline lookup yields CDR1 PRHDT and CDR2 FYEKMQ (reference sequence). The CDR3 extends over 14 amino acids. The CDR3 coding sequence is TGTGCCAGCAGCTTAGGCCCGCAGAACTACGAGCAGTACTTC. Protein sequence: CASSLGPQNYEQYF.